This TCR beta chain was identified in a study of T cell repertoires in cytomegalovirus infection. Study in general: In the study, CMV epitopes included recently identified HLA-C-restricted and well-studied HLA-B-restricted ones. Study outcomes and limitations: Summed frequency of shared TCR beta families picked out CMV carriers who also had the relevant HLA.

This clonotype was picked up many times. Its antigen is still unknown. TCRdb reanalysed the reads using MiXCR and keeps one entry per CDR3 protein. The sample shows approximately 110,000 distinct CDR3 sequences, over 25% of them seen only once. Specimen: CD8+ T cells from cultured PBMCs, collected from culture after CMV antigen stimulation. The TCR comes from a human donor in good health (CMV status not recorded). Some clones in this sample may be carry-over from other donors' samples.

The CDR3 sequence is CASSPTADGEQYF. CDR3 coding DNA: TGTGCCAGCAGCCCGACAGCGGATGGCGAGCAGTACTTC. The gene calls are TRBV7-2 and TRBJ2-7; D tentatively reads TRBD1 or TRBD2 (5 bases each). Germline V lookup: CDR1 SGHTA, CDR2 FQGNSA. Trimming left V 5 bases short and J 6 bases short, with 14 bases between. CDR3 length: 13 amino acids.